The T cell receptor (beta chain) described here comes from a study of T-cell reconstitution after alpha-beta-depleted transplantation in children. Library preparation (for TCRbeta) was performed with unique molecular identifiers. TCRdb reprocessed the PCR reads with MiXCR, giving one entry per CDR3 protein. In the table there are some 220,000 distinct CDR3 sequences, approximately 11% of which are singletons. The CDR3 loop spans 14 amino acids. Germline V gene data show CDR1 as MDHEN and CDR2 as SYDVKM. V was trimmed by 4 bases and J by 2 bases, leaving 11 bases between them. This clonotype was detected many times.

This receptor was identified in a child under three years old with acute myeloid leukemia, due to receive a stem cell transplant. Sample: PBMCs, taken before TCRalphabeta/CD19-depleted stem cell transplant. The V and J genes are TRBV28 and TRBJ2-5; tentative D call: TRBD2 (5 bases). CDR3 sequence reads: CASSWGVAQETQYF. In DNA, the CDR3 is TGTGCCAGCAGTTGGGGAGTAGCGCAAGAGACCCAGTACTTC.